One sample yielded the 26 T cell receptor beta chains listed below, sequenced in a study of beta chain features in type 1 diabetes. As every portion of the isolated RNA was reverse transcribed, the sequencing read expressed TCRB transcripts. Here immunoSEQ multiplex PCR was the method, and the copy in TCRdb shows in-frame clones only, minus some. The profile shows fewer than 250,000 clones, more than 65% of them singletons. Sequenced material: naive CD4+ T cells from blood. The source is a man under 40 in good health.

This clone was observed once. The V call is TRBV29-1, the J call TRBJ2-7; D gene ambiguous. The CDR3 consists of 11 residues. Germline CDR1 reads SQVTM; CDR2 reads ANQGSEA. With 7 bases removed from V and 7 bases from J, the gap between germline ends came to 14 bases. Written as DNA, the CDR3 is TGCAGCGGCCTGATAGTCAGGGAGCAGTACTTC. It is translated as CSGLIVREQYF.

The chain is built from TRBV30 and TRBJ2-2; no firm D call. The V and J ends lost 2 bases and 9 bases respectively, with 7 bases between them. There are 11 residues in the CDR3. The germline V gene encodes CDR1 GTSNPN and CDR2 SVGIG (reference sequence). This CDR3 reads CAWSLPWELFF. Written as DNA, the CDR3 is TGTGCCTGGAGTCTCCCTTGGGAGCTGTTTTTT.

This clone showed up just a few times. The V and J genes are TRBV7-2 and TRBJ2-3, with 8 bases that match TRBD2. V dropped 1 base and J dropped 1; count of bases not matched to a gene: 7. This CDR3 contains 17 residues. CDR1 and CDR2 (germline): SGHTA, FQGNSA. The CDR3 sequence is CASSLVNAGGRTDTQYF. DNA for the CDR3: TGTGCCAGCAGCTTAGTTAATGCGGGAGGACGCACAGATACGCAGTATTTT.

For the CDR3, the DNA is TGCAGCGTTGAATTAACAGATACGCAGTATTTT. Translation: CSVELTDTQYF. The genes are TRBV29-1 and TRBJ2-3; D is ambiguous. The CDR3 length is 11 residues. The V gene lost 2 bases and the J gene lost 3 bases, with 3 bases spanning the gap. The germline CDR1 and CDR2 sequences are SQVTM and ANQGSEA.

This chain joins TRBV18 and TRBJ2-4; the D gene is possibly TRBD1 (5 bases). Trimming took off 2 bases at V and 0 bases at J, with 8 bases between the two ends. CDR1 and CDR2 (germline): KGHSH, LQKENI. This CDR3 is 15 amino acids long. This CDR3 is CASSPDSRAKNIQYF. In DNA, the CDR3 is TGTGCCAGCTCACCAGACAGCAGAGCCAAAAACATTCAGTACTTC.

Only a few counts were recorded for this clone. This chain connects TRBV29-1 to TRBJ2-7; 12 nucleotides align to TRBD2. V lost 3 bases to trimming and J lost 3 bases; unmatched junction nucleotides: 3. Germline V gene data show CDR1 as SQVTM and CDR2 as ANQGSEA. CDR3 length: 14 amino acids. The CDR3 region is CSVDRLAGVYEQYF. The DNA for the CDR3 is TGCAGCGTTGACCGACTAGCGGGAGTCTACGAGCAGTACTTC.

The chain couples TRBV30 to TRBJ2-1, with D tentatively TRBD2 (6 bases). Germline loops: CDR1 GTSNPN, CDR2 SVGIG (reference sequence). This CDR3 has 14 residues. V dropped 0 bases and J dropped 1 base, with 7 bases sitting between them. The CDR3 sequence: CAWSVGTSYNEQFF. In DNA form, the CDR3 reads TGTGCCTGGAGTGTAGGGACTTCCTACAATGAGCAGTTCTTC.

The rearrangement uses TRBV2 and TRBJ2-6; possibly TRBD1 for D (5 bases). With 7 bases removed from V and 0 bases from J, the gap between germline ends came to 10 bases. The CDR3 loop spans 15 amino acids. The V gene's germline CDR1 is SNHLY and CDR2 FYNNEI. CDR3 in DNA: TGTGCCAGCAAGGGGCAGGACTCTGGGGCCAACGTCCTGACTTTC. Translated: CASKGQDSGANVLTF.

The chain is built from TRBV7-9 and TRBJ2-7; either TRBD1 or TRBD2 may fit D (5 bases each). CDR1 is SEHNR and CDR2 is FQNEAQ in the germline V gene (reference sequence). The CDR3 loop spans 12 amino acids. V dropped 5 bases and J dropped 5 bases, with 10 bases sitting between them. The CDR3 region is CASSPEGHEQYF. CDR3 sequence (DNA): TGTGCCAGCAGCCCAGAGGGGCACGAGCAGTACTTC. Filled out from reference TRBV7-9 and TRBJ2-7, the complete variable domain reads DTGVSQNPRHKITKRGQNVTFRCDPISEHNRLYWYRQTLGQGPEFLTYFQNEAQLEKSRLLSDRFSAERPKGSFSTLEIQRTEQGDSAMYLCASSPEGHEQYFGPGTRLTVT.

J is TRBJ2-6 and V is TRBV18; the D gene is possibly TRBD2 (6 bases). CDR1 is KGHSH, CDR2 LQKENI, per germline. Trimming pared 8 bases from V and 0 bases from J, leaving 14 bases between. The CDR3 totals 16 residues. CDR3 sequence reads: CASTGTLPSGANVLTF. DNA for the CDR3: TGTGCCAGCACTGGGACTCTCCCCTCTGGGGCCAACGTCCTGACTTTC.

This chain joins TRBV10-3 and TRBJ2-7, with TRBD1 as a possible D gene (6 bases). Germline V gene lookup returns CDR1 ENHRY and CDR2 SYGVKD. The CDR3 contains 13 residues. Trimming removed 6 bases from V and 6 bases from J, with 15 bases in between. The CDR3 region has the DNA TGTGCCATCAGACTACAGGGAGCGCTCGAGCAGTACTTC. This translates into CAIRLQGALEQYF.

On this clone itself: This specimen includes other DNA sequences encoding the same CDR3. CDR3 region: CAWSAGNTIYF. The DNA of the CDR3 is TGTGCCTGGAGCGCTGGAAACACCATATATTTT. V gene TRBV30 combines with J gene TRBJ1-3, with D unclear. The germline CDR1 and CDR2 sequences are GTSNPN and SVGIG (reference sequence). With 3 bases removed from V and 2 bases from J, the gap between germline ends came to 2 bases. CDR3 size: 11 residues.

This clone was seen only once. The rearrangement links TRBV9 to TRBJ2-1; perhaps TRBD2 as D (7 bases). The CDR3 totals 16 residues. V was cut by 4 bases and J by 4 bases, with 18 bases left in between. The germline V gene has CDR1 SGDLS and CDR2 YYNGEE. CDR3 in amino acids: CASSTLGGESYNEQFF. In DNA, the CDR3 is TGTGCCAGCAGCACCCTAGGGGGGGAGTCATACAATGAGCAGTTCTTC.

The rearrangement joins TRBV7-2 to TRBJ2-5, with D maybe TRBD2 (6 bases). This CDR3 is built from 16 residues. Trimming took off 8 bases at V and 5 bases at J, with 24 bases between the two ends. In germline, CDR1 is SGHTA, CDR2 FQGNSA. The CDR3 loop is CASAPSVASRGETQYF. Written as DNA, the CDR3 is TGTGCCAGCGCGCCCTCCGTAGCATCCCGGGGGGAGACCCAGTACTTC. The whole variable domain, filled in from reference TRBV7-2 and TRBJ2-5, reads GAGVSQSPSNKVTEKGKDVELRCDPISGHTALYWYRQSLGQGLEFLIYFQGNSAPDKSGLPSDRFSAERTGGSVSTLTIQRTQQEDSAVYLCASAPSVASRGETQYFGPGTRLLVL.

The chain links TRBV5-6 to TRBJ2-2, with D hard to call. The CDR3 covers 11 residues. The germline V gene has CDR1 SGHDT and CDR2 YYEEEE. V was pared by 6 bases and J by 6 bases, with 6 bases between. The DNA of the CDR3 is TGTGCCAGCACCAACTCCGGGGAGCTGTTTTTT. This sequence encodes CASTNSGELFF. Based on the CDR3 plus reference TRBV5-6 and TRBJ2-2, the full variable domain is DAGVTQSPTHLIKTRGQQVTLRCSPKSGHDTVSWYQQALGQGPQFIFQYYEEEERQRGNFPDRFSGHQFPNYSSELNVNALLLGDSALYLCASTNSGELFFGEGSRLTVL.

The chain carries TRBV29-1 and TRBJ1-1; D is undetermined. The germline gives CDR1 SQVTM, CDR2 ANQGSEA. The CDR3 runs 13 residues. V was shortened by 4 bases and J by 1 base, with 10 bases between the two germline ends. Here the CDR3 reads CSVVSAGNTEAFF. CDR3 sequence (DNA): TGCAGCGTTGTATCAGCGGGGAACACTGAAGCTTTCTTT.

This clone was seen only a few times. This rearrangement joins TRBV19 to TRBJ2-1, with a tentative D call TRBD1 (5 bases). Trimming took 4 bases from V and 8 from J, leaving 21 bases between them. The CDR3 loop spans 16 amino acids. Germline CDR1 reads LNHDA; CDR2 reads SQIVND (reference sequence). The CDR3 DNA is TGTGCCAGTAGTAGGAAGGGGTCAGGGATGGTCGATGAGCAGTTCTTC. Translating it yields CASSRKGSGMVDEQFF.

Points on this clone: An end of the junction differs from the germline gene, which may be a read error. This CDR3 is CSGEDLQRETQYF. The DNA for the CDR3 is TGCAGCGGTGAAGATTTACAGCGAGAGACCCAGTACTTC. V gene TRBV29-1 combines with J gene TRBJ2-5; D ambiguous. The CDR3 is 13 amino acids. Germline assignment: CDR1 SQVTM and CDR2 ANQGSEA.

V is TRBV7-9 and J is TRBJ2-7; D possibly corresponds to TRBD2 (5 bases). Germline V gene sequence: CDR1 SEHNR, CDR2 FQNEAQ (reference sequence). The CDR3 length is 14 residues. Trimming removed 2 bases from V and 1 base from J, with 9 bases in between. As DNA, the CDR3 is TGTGCCAGCAGCTTAATGTCGGGATCCTACGAGCAGTACTTC. Translation: CASSLMSGSYEQYF.

This CDR3 is CASSPQVEVGEQYF. CDR3 sequence (DNA): TGTGCCAGCAGCCCGCAGGTCGAGGTGGGGGAGCAGTACTTC. The chain employs TRBV9 and TRBJ2-7; D gene ambiguous. From germline, CDR1 is SGDLS and CDR2 YYNGEE. This CDR3 has 14 amino acids. Trimming shortened V by 4 bases and J by 7 bases, and 18 bases separated the two germline ends. Filled out from reference TRBV9 and TRBJ2-7, the complete variable domain reads DSGVTQTPKHLITATGQRVTLRCSPRSGDLSVYWYQQSLDQGLQFLIQYYNGEERAKGNILERFSAQQFPDLHSELNLSSLELGDSALYFCASSPQVEVGEQYFGPGTRLTVT.

This clone was found once. V is TRBV7-9 and J is TRBJ2-2; D ambiguous. V was shortened by 1 base and J by 5 bases, with 8 bases between the two germline ends. Germline V gives CDR1 SEHNR, CDR2 FQNEAQ (reference sequence). This CDR3 has 14 amino acids. The CDR3 coding sequence is TGTGCCAGCAGCTTAGATCGTATAACCGGGGAGCTGTTTTTT. Protein product: CASSLDRITGELFF.

In the case of this clone: The same CDR3 can be traced to other DNA sequences in this sample. The chain combines TRBV20-1 with TRBJ2-1, with TRBD2 as a possible D gene (5 bases). The CDR3 runs to 11 residues. The V end was cut by 6 bases, the J end by 7 bases, with 10 bases between. Germline V gene lookup returns CDR1 DFQATT and CDR2 SNEGSKA (reference sequence). CDR3 DNA: TGCAGTGCACGGGGTAGGAATGAGCAGTTCTTC. It encodes CSARGRNEQFF.

Turning to this clone: Additional DNA sequences in this sample encode the identical CDR3. The chain uses TRBV30 and TRBJ1-5, with D unresolved. V lost 3 bases and J lost 0, with 6 bases in between. Germline V gene sequence: CDR1 GTSNPN, CDR2 SVGIG (reference sequence). The CDR3 totals 13 residues. CDR3 residues: CAWSLDSNQPQHF. CDR3 DNA sequence: TGTGCCTGGAGCCTCGATAGCAATCAGCCCCAGCATTTT. Together with reference TRBV30 and TRBJ1-5, the CDR3 gives the full variable domain: SQTIHQWPATLVQPVGSPLSLECTVEGTSNPNLYWYRQAAGRGLQLLFYSVGIGQISSEVPQNLSASRPQDRQFILSSKKLLLSDSGFYLCAWSLDSNQPQHFGDGTRLSIL.

This clone was counted between two and nine times. The chain recombines TRBV2 with TRBJ2-6; D is uncertain. There are 17 residues in the CDR3. V was clipped by 7 bases and J by 0 bases, with 16 bases between them. Germline loops: CDR1 SNHLY, CDR2 FYNNEI. The CDR3 reads CASTLPLYNSGANVLTF. The CDR3 region has the DNA TGTGCCAGCACTCTTCCCTTGTACAACTCTGGGGCCAACGTCCTGACTTTC.

This clone was observed a single time. The genes are TRBV7-2 and TRBJ2-4; no clear D gene. Germline V CDR1 and CDR2: SGHTA, FQGNSA. The CDR3 is made up of 15 amino acids. V lost 2 bases, J lost 6 bases, and 14 bases lay in between. The CDR3 region is CASSLPRAGGNIQYF. The CDR3 coding sequence is TGTGCCAGCAGCTTACCCCGAGCAGGTGGAAACATTCAGTACTTC.

This clone has only one observation. The chain is built from TRBV15 and TRBJ2-3; D call uncertain. The V end lost 0 bases, the J end lost 0 bases, and 10 bases lay between the germline ends. Looked up from germline, CDR1 is LNHNV and CDR2 is YYDKDF (reference sequence). There are 16 residues in the CDR3. CDR3: CATSRDLLASTDTQYF. For the CDR3, the DNA is TGTGCCACCAGCAGAGATCTACTCGCAAGCACAGATACGCAGTATTTT.